What follows describes a single TCR beta chain. The antigen it binds to is not known. Base-call qualities are not available, and no considerably larger clone is one nucleotide away. TCR repertoires of sorted CD4+ and CD8+ blood T cells from severe aplastic anemia patients and healthy subjects were deep-sequenced in the study. Ficoll-Paque density gradient centrifugation was used to isolate peripheral blood mononuclear cells. CD4+ and CD8+ T cells were sorted by FACS or magnetic beads before DNA extraction. Profiling of TCR beta VDJ combinations and CDR3 sequences used genomic DNA as the template. An Illumina HiSeq 2000 was the platform used for TCR repertoire sequencing. On the authors' methods: Repertoire assessment relied on Simpson's diversity index, CDR3 size and DJ length profiles, and TRBV/TRBJ rearrangement plots. The immunodominant clone was defined as the most abundant DNA sequence in deep sequencing data. CDR3 amino acid sequences were checked for sharing across subjects and were also compared against the VDJdb database and published repertoires. The public sequencing data were trimmed at Q25 with fastp and processed into clonotypes with MiXCR by TCRdb, which kept only in-frame beta chains. A single entry per CDR3 protein holds the most common genes and DNA from its merged rows. TCRdb's processing, not the study's, gives the V and J calls here. Recorded for this sample are roughly 170,000 distinct CDR3 sequences; 55% to 70% of them occurred a single time. Clones ranked in the top ten supply 45% of the sample.

The entry originates in a study of CD8+CD57+ T cells in acquired aplastic anemia (dated by TCRdb to the late 2010s). For context, the study as a whole: DNA extracted from sorted CD4+ and CD8+ cells had a mean of approximately 3.5 ug, with a range of roughly 0.19 to 27.4 ug. Mean read counts for healthy donor samples were 8.5 million to 10.8 million for CD4+ cells and 11 million to 14 million for CD8+ cells.

General findings and caveats noted by the study authors: No significant difference in CD8+ Simpson's diversity was found between patients and healthy controls (P=0.060). Twenty-nine CD8+ CDR3 sequences were shared between patients and controls but appeared highly expressed in patients and within their immunodominant clones.

The clonotype was recovered from a human donor in good health. Input material: sorted CD4+, CD8+, or CD8+CD57+ T cells (not recorded which) from PBMCs.

Here is the DNA: TGTGCCAGCAGCGTGGCTGGAGAAGCTTTCTTT. Protein translation: CASSVAGEAFF. Recombination joined TRBV9 with TRBJ1-1, with the D gene not clear enough to name. CDR1 SGDLS and CDR2 YYNGEE were looked up in the germline V gene. The CDR3 goes from the cysteine to the phenylalanine over 11 residues. This entry keeps only the CDR3 DNA: 33 bases, framed from base 1. V sheds 2 bases and J sheds 8 bases, leaving 7 bases between their ends.